This T cell receptor beta chain was sequenced during a study of T cells in pancreatic ductal adenocarcinoma. No neoadjuvant therapy was given to the selected pancreatic ductal adenocarcinoma patients before their surgery. As to this clone: The antigen remains unidentified.

General study findings and limits: Tumors hold more CD45RO+ effector T cells, which may bias toward lower diversity.

TCRdb's table, derived via immunoSEQ multiplex PCR, lists solely in-frame clones and lacks some. The repertoire has 2,000 to 3,000 clones, roughly four fifths of them found once; the top ten carry more than 11%. The germline V gene has CDR1 SGDLS and CDR2 YYNGEE. V lost 2 bases and J lost 2, with 11 bases in between. This CDR3 has 15 amino acids. This sequence originates from a human donor with pancreatic ductal adenocarcinoma. Sequenced: pancreatic tumor tissue. This sequence joins TRBV9 and TRBJ1-5, with D possibly TRBD1 on 5 matching bases. Here the CDR3 DNA reads TGTGCCAGCAGCGTGTGGGGGGACGGCAATCAGCCCCAGCATTTT. This codes for CASSVWGDGNQPQHF.